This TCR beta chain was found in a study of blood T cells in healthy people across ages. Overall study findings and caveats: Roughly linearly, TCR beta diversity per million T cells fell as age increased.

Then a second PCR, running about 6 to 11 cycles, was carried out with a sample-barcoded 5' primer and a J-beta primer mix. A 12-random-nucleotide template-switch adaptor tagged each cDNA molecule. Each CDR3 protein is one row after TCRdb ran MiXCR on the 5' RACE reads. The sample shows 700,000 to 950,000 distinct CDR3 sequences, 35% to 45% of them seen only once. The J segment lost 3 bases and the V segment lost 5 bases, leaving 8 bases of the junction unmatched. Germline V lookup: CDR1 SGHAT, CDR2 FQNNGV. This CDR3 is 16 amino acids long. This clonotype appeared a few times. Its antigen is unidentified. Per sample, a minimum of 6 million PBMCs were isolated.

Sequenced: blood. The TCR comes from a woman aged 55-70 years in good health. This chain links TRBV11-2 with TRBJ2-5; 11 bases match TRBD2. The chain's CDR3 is CASSASSGGLKETQYF. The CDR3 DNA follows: TGTGCCAGCAGCGCTTCTAGCGGGGGGCTTAAAGAGACCCAGTACTTC.